This record looks at one T cell receptor (beta chain) sequence and its context. The data derive from a study of blood T cell repertoires in COVID-19. Whole-study context: The study drew acute and convalescent COVID-19 samples from the United States, Italy and Spain. Nucleic acid was either cDNA or gDNA, and it came from T cells, B-cell-depleted T cells, or PBMCs.

Under the authors' procedure: Reference gene primer amplification gave nucleated cell count estimates. Only in-frame clones appear in the TCRdb table, and some are missing; sequencing was by immunoSEQ multiplex PCR. V, J and clone size are those of that table, while D and trimming were read from the DNA. The data contain about 220,000 clones, over 75% of them seen just once; the ten biggest clones take up approximately 5.4%. This CDR3 region has 15 residues. Trimming took 1 base from V and 7 from J; bases not matched to a gene: 8. The germline V gene has CDR1 LGHDT and CDR2 YNNKEL (reference sequence).

Sequencing input: peripheral blood. The chain links TRBV3-1 (or the pseudogene TRBV3-2) to TRBJ1-2, with TRBD1 identical over 8 bases. The clonotype was recovered from a human donor in a cohort sampled during active COVID-19. This CDR3 reads CASSQGGRGLFGYTF. CDR3 nucleotide sequence: TGTGCCAGCAGCCAAGGAGGCAGGGGGCTTTTTGGCTACACCTTC.